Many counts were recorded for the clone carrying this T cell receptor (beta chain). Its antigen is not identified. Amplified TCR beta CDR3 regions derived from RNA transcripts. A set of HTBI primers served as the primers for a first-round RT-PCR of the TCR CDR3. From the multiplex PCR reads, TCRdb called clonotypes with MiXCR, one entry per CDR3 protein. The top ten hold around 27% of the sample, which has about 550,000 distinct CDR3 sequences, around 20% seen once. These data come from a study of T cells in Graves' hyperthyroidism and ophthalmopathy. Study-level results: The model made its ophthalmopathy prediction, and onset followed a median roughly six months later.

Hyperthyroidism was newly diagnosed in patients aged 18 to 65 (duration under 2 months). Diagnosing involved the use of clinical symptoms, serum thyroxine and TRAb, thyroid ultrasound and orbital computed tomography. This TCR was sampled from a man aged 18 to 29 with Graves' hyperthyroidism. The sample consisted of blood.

The CDR3 DNA reads TGTGCCAGCAGACCCACCACAGGGGGCTCCTACGAGCAGTACTTC. Protein sequence: CASRPTTGGSYEQYF. The chain employs TRBV7-9 and TRBJ2-7; TRBD1 matches 8 bases. V lost 6 bases to trimming and J lost 0 bases; unmatched junction nucleotides: 7. CDR3 length: 15 residues. Germline CDR1 is SEHNR and CDR2 is FQNEAQ (reference sequence).